This T cell receptor (beta chain) comes out of a study of CD8 T cells in ankylosing spondylitis. General study results and limits: Clones linked to the disease showed a CD8+ phenotype. They occurred at relatively low frequencies in peripheral blood. Apparently characteristic of ankylosing spondylitis blood was a TCR beta motif (about 8 highly homologous variants). Earlier work had already found some motif variants in reactive arthritis synovial fluid and blood. Significantly higher representation of disease-linked clones was reported for matched ankylosing spondylitis synovial fluid.

This CDR3 spans 15 amino acids. Germline V gene sequence: CDR1 SGHRS, CDR2 YFSETQ. V was shortened by 4 bases and J by 4 bases, with 17 bases between the two germline ends. A remark on this clonotype: Its antigen is unidentified.

Making the TCR beta libraries involved quantitative 5'-RACE with molecular barcodes. TCRdb analysed the 5' RACE reads with MiXCR anew, one entry per CDR3 protein. The table lists fewer than 750,000 distinct CDR3 sequences, 15% to 20% of them singletons. The TCR sequence derives from a male donor with ankylosing spondylitis. V and J are TRBV5-1 and TRBJ2-5, with D maybe TRBD1 (5 bases). Source material: blood, either unsorted or a sorted T cell fraction (not recorded which). For the CDR3, the DNA is TGCGCCAGCAGCAGAAAGGACACCTTAGGAGAGACCCAGTACTTC. This translates into CASSRKDTLGETQYF.